This TCR beta chain originates from a study of blood T cells in healthy people across ages. Whole-study findings and limits: Strong correlation existed between TCR beta diversity and naive T cell percentage.

Every sample gave at least 5 micrograms of total RNA when it was extracted. A note on this clonotype: Antigen unknown.

Next came a second PCR, run for about 7 to 12 cycles, which used a sample-barcoded 5' primer along with a J-beta primer mix. From the 5' RACE reads, TCRdb called clonotypes with MiXCR, one entry per CDR3 protein. Counted here are approximately 1,000,000 distinct CDR3 sequences, 40% to 50% occurring once; the ten biggest clones make up about 19%. The TCR was taken from a woman in her sixties in good health. The specimen was blood.

The CDR3 spells CASSLKAQVLVLAVSYEKLFF. The CDR3 DNA follows: TGTGCCAGCAGCTTAAAGGCCCAGGTGCTCGTGCTGGCCGTTTCCTACGAAAAACTGTTTTTT. V gene TRBV11-2 combines with J gene TRBJ1-4; D is ambiguous. The CDR3 covers 21 residues. Trimming took 2 bases from V and 8 from J, leaving 33 bases between them. Germline CDR1 and CDR2: SGHAT and FQNNGV.